A selection of T cell receptor beta chains follows, all from one sample in a study of early T cells in non-severe SARS-CoV-2 infection. From the 5' RACE reads, TCRdb called clonotypes with MiXCR, one entry per CDR3 protein. The repertoire holds some 71,000 distinct CDR3 sequences, with over 9.5% as singletons. Sequences were obtained from whole blood. These receptors were taken from an adult who was a healthcare worker with PCR-confirmed SARS-CoV-2 infection or an uninfected control (not recorded which). CDR3s include the opening cysteine and the closing phenylalanine or tryptophan. The order of the fields is clone size, J gene, V gene, D gene, CDR3 protein, CDR3 DNA. D genes are given only for firm matches. Expanded clones get a size class; other rows say once, few or many, or leave the size out.

>many|TRBJ2-3|TRBV12-5|NA
CASVGGLQSTDTQYF
TGTGCTAGTGTTGGCGGGTTACAGAGCACAGATACGCAGTATTTT
>NA|TRBJ2-3|TRBV6-2/TRBV6-3|NA
CASSNPADTQYF
TGTGCCAGCAGTAACCCCGCAGATACGCAGTATTTT
>NA|TRBJ1-1|TRBV20-1|NA
CSARTGTLNTEAFF
TGCAGTGCTAGAACCGGGACATTGAACACTGAAGCTTTCTTT
>many|TRBJ2-5|TRBV29-1|NA
CSVARGEETQYF
TGCAGCGTCGCCAGGGGTGAAGAGACCCAGTACTTC
>many|TRBJ2-3|TRBV7-9|NA
CASSPLADTQYF
TGTGCCAGCAGCCCTCTAGCAGATACGCAGTATTTT
>few|TRBJ1-5|TRBV5-1|NA
CASSLGANQPQHF
TGCGCCAGCAGCTTGGGGGCGAATCAGCCCCAGCATTTT
>many|TRBJ2-7|TRBV6-6|NA
CASSFLGGPYEQYF
TGTGCCAGCAGCTTCTTGGGAGGACCCTACGAGCAGTACTTC
>once|TRBJ2-1|TRBV7-9|TRBD2
CASSLVLAGEQFF
TGTGCCAGCAGCTTAGTACTAGCGGGTGAGCAGTTCTTC
>many|TRBJ2-2|TRBV4-1|TRBD2
CASSLGGTQTGELFF
TGCGCCAGCAGCCTGGGGGGGACCCAAACCGGGGAGCTGTTTTTT
>many|TRBJ1-1|TRBV18|TRBD1
CASSRYRGDAGMDTEAFF
TGTGCCAGCTCACGATACAGGGGTGATGCTGGAATGGACACTGAAGCTTTCTTT
>many|TRBJ1-1|TRBV7-3|NA
CASRLGGGGTEAFF
TGTGCCAGCAGATTAGGAGGTGGGGGCACTGAAGCTTTCTTT
>many|TRBJ2-1|TRBV7-3|NA
CASSLAAYNEQFF
TGTGCCAGCAGCTTAGCGGCCTACAATGAGCAGTTCTTC
>few|TRBJ2-7|TRBV11-3|NA
CASRSGPEDEQYF
TGTGCCAGCAGATCCGGACCTGAGGACGAGCAGTACTTC
>many|TRBJ2-4|TRBV29-1|NA
CSVERNLAKNIQYF
TGCAGCGTTGAACGGAACCTAGCCAAAAACATTCAGTACTTC
>NA|TRBJ2-5|TRBV10-3|TRBD1
CALSKGTGLALQETQYF
TGTGCCCTTTCTAAGGGGACAGGCCTAGCCCTCCAAGAGACCCAGTACTTC
>few|TRBJ2-1|TRBV24-1|TRBD1
CATATGAGKSVQFF
TGTGCCACCGCAACAGGGGCTGGAAAGTCTGTGCAGTTCTTC
>NA|TRBJ2-5|TRBV20-1|NA
CSALGQRQETQYF
TGCAGTGCTCTTGGACAGCGCCAAGAGACCCAGTACTTC
>few|TRBJ2-5|TRBV7-9|NA
CATNYRGETQYF
TGTGCCACAAATTACCGAGGGGAGACCCAGTACTTC
>many|TRBJ2-2|TRBV5-6|NA
CASSFSPYPSGELFF
TGTGCCAGCAGTTTCTCCCCTTACCCCTCCGGGGAGCTGTTTTTT
>many|TRBJ1-1|TRBV4-3|NA
CASSQTTRTEAFF
TGCGCCAGCAGCCAGACGACGAGGACTGAAGCTTTCTTT
>few|TRBJ2-5|TRBV7-9|TRBD1
CASSLPDREETQYF
TGTGCCAGCAGCTTACCGGACAGGGAGGAGACCCAGTACTTC
>few|TRBJ1-5|TRBV7-2|NA
CASSLEPYSNQPQHF
TGTGCCAGCAGCTTAGAGCCTTATAGCAATCAGCCCCAGCATTTT
>NA|TRBJ1-1|TRBV6-5|NA
CASSYQGFNPDTEAFF
TGTGCCAGCAGTTATCAGGGTTTCAATCCGGACACTGAAGCTTTCTTT
>few|TRBJ1-1|TRBV6-5|TRBD1
CASSYFGTGSAEAFF
TGTGCCAGCAGTTACTTTGGGACAGGGTCGGCTGAAGCTTTCTTT
>NA|TRBJ2-7|TRBV25-1|NA
CASRKGPGFSSYEQYF
TGTGCCAGCAGGAAAGGTCCAGGGTTTTCTTCCTACGAGCAGTACTTC
>many|TRBJ2-1|TRBV27|TRBD1
CASSLMSGDRVYNEQFF
TGTGCCAGCAGTTTAATGTCCGGGGACAGGGTTTACAATGAGCAGTTCTTC
>many|TRBJ1-5|TRBV12-3/TRBV12-4|NA
CASAPLGSQPQHF
TGTGCCAGTGCCCCGTTGGGAAGTCAGCCCCAGCATTTT
>NA|TRBJ2-4|TRBV6-1|TRBD2
CASSSGGIAKNIQYF
TGTGCCAGCAGTAGCGGGGGAATAGCCAAAAACATTCAGTACTTC